This section outlines one TCR beta chain sequence together with its context. The source of the sample is a study of blood T cell repertoires in COVID-19. Method: immunoSEQ multiplex PCR; TCRdb's copy keeps in-frame clones and lacks some. Counted here are fewer than 500,000 clones, roughly 90% occurring once; the ten biggest clones make up approximately 1%. Germline V gene sequence: CDR1 ENHRY, CDR2 SYGVKD. Between the trimmed V and J ends, which lost 0 bases and 7 bases, there was a span of 18 bases. CDR3 length equals 16 residues. Sequencing was performed on PBMCs or T cells enriched from blood (not recorded which). The chain uses TRBV10-3 and TRBJ1-2, with a weak D call TRBD1 (5 bases). This receptor was identified in a woman aged 30 to 39 with acute COVID-19. CDR3 bases: TGTGCCATCAGTGAGTCGACTCGGGCAGGGATGGGTGGCTACACCTTC. Its translation: CAISESTRAGMGGYTF.